These 25 T cell receptor beta chains were all obtained from the same sample, sequenced in a study of early T cells in non-severe SARS-CoV-2 infection. TCRdb ran MiXCR on the 5' RACE reads and lists one entry per CDR3 protein. There are over 75,000 distinct CDR3 sequences in the sample; just under 15% occur only once, and 4.5% to 7% lies in the top ten. The sample was whole blood. These receptors were obtained from an adult who was a healthcare worker with PCR-confirmed SARS-CoV-2 infection or an uninfected control (not recorded which).

This chain uses TRBV25-1 with TRBJ2-3; the D gene is possibly TRBD2 (6 bases). Trimming pared 3 bases from V and 6 bases from J, leaving 16 bases between. The length of the CDR3 is 15 residues. CDR1 and CDR2 (germline): MGHDK, SYGVNS. CDR3 in amino acids: CASSDQYGRRDTQYF. CDR3 nucleotides: TGTGCCAGCAGTGATCAGTATGGGAGGAGGGATACGCAGTATTTT.

In this sample, this clonotype turned up many times. The V gene is TRBV4-2, the J gene TRBJ1-5, with 8 bases that match TRBD1. J gave up 7 bases and V 2 bases, and 4 bases lay outside the gene matches. CDR3 length: 14 residues. Germline CDR1 LGHNA, CDR2 YNFKEQ. This chain's CDR3 is CASSQQGALQPQHF. The DNA of the CDR3 is TGTGCCAGCAGCCAACAGGGGGCTTTGCAGCCCCAGCATTTT.

This clonotype appeared a few times. The chain links TRBV7-2 to TRBJ2-3; 13 bases match TRBD2. CDR1 and CDR2 (germline): SGHTA, FQGNSA. Germline trimming cut 4 bases from V and 4 bases from J; bases unmatched to any gene: 8. The CDR3 runs 17 residues. The CDR3 here is CASSSRLAGGEADTQYF. The CDR3, as DNA: TGTGCCAGCAGCTCCAGACTAGCGGGAGGAGAGGCAGATACGCAGTATTTT. Together with reference TRBV7-2 and TRBJ2-3, the CDR3 gives the full variable domain: GAGVSQSPSNKVTEKGKDVELRCDPISGHTALYWYRQSLGQGLEFLIYFQGNSAPDKSGLPSDRFSAERTGGSVSTLTIQRTQQEDSAVYLCASSSRLAGGEADTQYFGPGTRLTVL.

The chain is built from TRBV18 and TRBJ2-1; 8 bases fit TRBD2. Trimming removed 3 bases from V and 4 bases from J; junction bases left unmatched: 5. The V gene's germline CDR1 is KGHSH and CDR2 LQKENI. The CDR3 spans 15 residues. The CDR3 nucleotides are TGTGCCAGCTCACCCTCGGGAGGGCCGTACAATGAGCAGTTCTTC. Encoded protein: CASSPSGGPYNEQFF.

The count of this clonotype is one. V and J are TRBV27 and TRBJ2-1; 10 bases align to TRBD1. Germline V gene data show CDR1 as MNHEY and CDR2 as SMNVEV (reference sequence). V lost 2 bases to trimming and J lost 5 bases; unmatched junction nucleotides: 6. The CDR3 consists of 16 residues. The DNA for the CDR3 is TGTGCCAGCAGTTTAATGACAGGGGGCGCGGACAATGAGCAGTTCTTC. Translation gives CASSLMTGGADNEQFF.

The rearrangement links TRBV6-2 or TRBV6-3 to TRBJ2-1; D remains ambiguous. The CDR3 is 15 residues long. V lost 6 bases to trimming and J lost 0 bases, with 12 bases between them. Germline V gene data show CDR1 as MNHEY and CDR2 as SVGEGT. Written as DNA, the CDR3 is TGTGCCAGCAGGGGCACTCCGAGCTCCTACAATGAGCAGTTCTTC. It translates to CASRGTPSSYNEQFF.

This clonotype was detected a few times. The chain has TRBV7-9 and TRBJ1-1; unclear D gene. Trimming took off 5 bases at V and 5 bases at J, with 12 bases between the two ends. CDR1 and CDR2 (germline): SEHNR, FQNEAQ (reference sequence). The CDR3 spans 13 residues. In DNA, the CDR3 is TGTGCCAGCAGCCCCGGGCTACAGACTGAAGCTTTCTTT. Translation: CASSPGLQTEAFF.

The rearrangement uses TRBV27 and TRBJ2-6, with 10 nucleotides matching TRBD1. CDR3 length: 18 amino acids. Germline CDR1 and CDR2: MNHEY and SMNVEV (reference sequence). J lost 0 bases, V lost 5 bases, and 7 bases had no gene match. The CDR3 DNA reads as TGTGCCAGCAGTCTCTCCGGGACAGGGGTCTCTGGGGCCAACGTCCTGACTTTC. Its translation: CASSLSGTGVSGANVLTF.

This clonotype was counted only a few times. V is TRBV5-1 and J is TRBJ2-5; 8 bases agree with TRBD1. This CDR3 comprises 14 residues. Germline CDR1 is SGHRS and CDR2 is YFSETQ. V lost 4 bases to trimming and J lost 5 bases; unmatched junction nucleotides: 7. In DNA, the CDR3 is TGCGCCAGCAGCGCCCAGGGGGCGGGGGAGACCCAGTACTTC. Encoded protein: CASSAQGAGETQYF.

This clonotype has ten or more counts. The gene calls are TRBV10-3 and TRBJ2-3; the D gene is possibly TRBD2 (5 bases). Looked up from germline, CDR1 is ENHRY and CDR2 is SYGVKD. Trimming took 8 bases from V and 2 from J, leaving 5 bases between them. The CDR3 has 11 residues. The CDR3 DNA follows: TGTGCCATCCGGGACACAGATACGCAGTATTTT. Translation gives CAIRDTDTQYF.

CDR3 coding DNA: TGTGCCAGCCACAGGGCCGACTATACCGAGCAGTACTTC. This translates into CASHRADYTEQYF. The rearrangement uses TRBV28 and TRBJ2-7; the D gene is possibly TRBD1 (6 bases). The CDR3 runs to 13 residues. Trimming removed 8 bases from V and 6 bases from J, with 17 bases in between. Germline V gene sequence: CDR1 MDHEN, CDR2 SYDVKM.

There are many counts of this clonotype. The V gene is TRBV20-1, the J gene TRBJ2-6, with D perhaps TRBD1 (6 bases). The V end lost 6 bases, the J end lost 0 bases, and 12 bases lay between the germline ends. The CDR3 is 15 residues long. Germline assignment: CDR1 DFQATT and CDR2 SNEGSKA (reference sequence). CDR3 coding DNA: TGCAGTGCCGACAGGAAGAGCTCTGGGGCCAACGTCCTGACTTTC. It specifies CSADRKSSGANVLTF.

This clonotype has more than one count but fewer than ten. V usage is TRBV18 and J usage is TRBJ1-5; D gene uncertain. The CDR3 has 14 residues. CDR1 is KGHSH and CDR2 is LQKENI in the germline V gene. Deletions cut 0 bases from V and 5 bases from J, with 8 bases between. In DNA form, the CDR3 reads TGTGCCAGCTCACCACCCGGCCGTCATCAGCCCCAGCATTTT. It is translated as CASSPPGRHQPQHF.

In its sample, this clonotype was seen many times. This rearrangement joins TRBV10-3 to TRBJ1-1, with TRBD1 identical over 9 bases. Per germline, CDR1 ENHRY and CDR2 SYGVKD. The V and J ends lost 2 bases and 10 bases, in that order; junction bases with no gene match: 2. This CDR3 has 12 amino acids. The CDR3 spells CAISEGQGRAFF. The CDR3 nucleotides read TGTGCCATCAGTGAGGGACAGGGGAGAGCTTTCTTT.

This clonotype was recorded a few times. The chain combines TRBV6-1 with TRBJ2-5, with D perhaps TRBD1 or TRBD2 (6 bases each). The CDR3 extends over 18 amino acids. The ends were cut back, 6 bases at V and 3 bases at J, with 26 bases in the middle. CDR1 and CDR2 (germline): MNHNS, SASEGT. The CDR3 protein is CASRDTRGTFGREETQYF. In DNA form, the CDR3 reads TGTGCCAGCAGAGATACTAGGGGGACTTTCGGCCGCGAAGAGACCCAGTACTTC.

The chain employs TRBV28 and TRBJ2-5; 9 bases are shared with TRBD2. V lost 6 bases to trimming and J lost 4 bases; unmatched junction nucleotides: 6. Per the germline V gene, CDR1 is MDHEN and CDR2 is SYDVKM. The CDR3 covers 14 residues. CDR3 DNA sequence: TGTGCCAGCAGCTCTAGCGGGATTCGAGAGACCCAGTACTTC. Encoded protein: CASSSSGIRETQYF.

This chain links TRBV3-1 with TRBJ2-4; D possibly uses TRBD1 or TRBD2 (5 bases each). CDR3 length: 15 residues. The V end was cut by 4 bases, the J end by 5 bases, with 15 bases between. Per the germline V gene, CDR1 is LGHDT and CDR2 is YNNKEL (reference sequence). As DNA, the CDR3 is TGTGCCAGCAGCCCTGTTGGGGGACGACAAAACATTCAGTACTTC. It yields the protein CASSPVGGRQNIQYF.

The chain combines TRBV20-1 with TRBJ2-1; D ambiguous. The CDR3 covers 13 residues. Per the germline V gene, CDR1 is DFQATT and CDR2 is SNEGSKA (reference sequence). The V and J ends lost 1 base and 8 bases respectively, with 12 bases between them. CDR3 nucleotides: TGCAGTGCTAGAGTTTTAGAGACGCATGAGCAGTTCTTC. Protein product: CSARVLETHEQFF.

This clonotype appeared a few times. The CDR3 spells CASSVGPTVNEQFF. CDR3 DNA sequence: TGTGCCAGCAGCGTGGGTCCTACAGTCAATGAGCAGTTCTTC. The genes are TRBV9 and TRBJ2-1; D remains ambiguous. V was clipped by 2 bases and J by 6 bases, with 12 bases between them. The CDR3 length is 14 residues. Germline lookup yields CDR1 SGDLS and CDR2 YYNGEE.

This clonotype was seen only a few times. The V call is TRBV13, the J call TRBJ1-2; no reliable D call. The V end was cut by 1 base, the J end by 5 bases, with 14 bases between. CDR1 and CDR2 (germline): PRHDT, FYEKMQ (reference sequence). CDR3 length equals 15 residues. CDR3 region: CASSLVPDGPYGYTF. Here the CDR3 DNA reads TGTGCCAGCAGCTTAGTCCCGGACGGGCCTTATGGCTACACCTTC.

The gene calls are TRBV29-1 and TRBJ1-4, with 8 bases lining up with TRBD1. CDR3 length: 15 residues. J lost 7 bases, V lost 2 bases, and 9 bases had no gene match. Germline V CDR1 and CDR2: SQVTM, ANQGSEA. The DNA for the CDR3 is TGCAGCGTTGAAATCACCGGGACAGGACTTGAAAAACTGTTTTTT. Translating gives CSVEITGTGLEKLFF.

This clonotype was counted a few times. The rearrangement joins TRBV7-6 to TRBJ2-3, with a possible D match to TRBD1 (6 bases). This CDR3 has 19 residues. The germline gives CDR1 SGHVS, CDR2 FNYEAQ. V gave up 5 bases and J gave up 1 base, with 25 bases separating them. DNA of the CDR3: TGTGCCAGCAGCCGTGCGGCCCGGGACACAACTAGACGCACAGATACGCAGTATTTT. This encodes CASSRAARDTTRRTDTQYF.

The chain employs TRBV3-1 and TRBJ1-6; 7 bases match TRBD1. V shed 4 bases and J 9 bases; nucleotides not matched to a gene: 6. CDR1 LGHDT and CDR2 YNNKEL come from the germline V gene (reference sequence). The CDR3 spans 14 residues. CDR3 protein: CASSPQQGSSPLHF. DNA of the CDR3: TGTGCCAGCAGCCCCCAACAGGGGAGTTCACCCCTCCACTTT.

This clonotype was observed a few times. The chain couples TRBV10-1 to TRBJ1-3; no definite D call. The CDR3 consists of 13 residues. CDR1 is WNHNN and CDR2 is SYGVQD in the germline V gene (reference sequence). The V gene lost 7 bases and the J gene lost 3 bases, with 10 bases spanning the gap. CDR3 sequence: CASMDNSGNTIYF. Here the CDR3 DNA reads TGCGCCAGCATGGATAACAGTGGAAACACCATATATTTT.

This clonotype was seen more than once but under ten times. The chain links TRBV20-1 to TRBJ2-1, with 9 bases fitting TRBD2. Trimming removed 2 bases from V and 6 bases from J; junction bases left unmatched: 8. This CDR3 region has 15 residues. Germline CDR1 is DFQATT and CDR2 is SNEGSKA (reference sequence). The CDR3 loop reads CSARTAGGPGNEQFF. In nucleotides, the CDR3 is TGCAGTGCTAGAACGGCGGGAGGGCCGGGCAATGAGCAGTTCTTC.